This passage covers 7 T cell receptor beta chains from one sample sequenced in a study of cytomegalovirus exposure and HLA in healthy donors. Use of 60 Vbeta and 13 Jbeta primers characterized the PCR. Libraries were prepared by immunoSEQ multiplex PCR; TCRdb keeps only in-frame clonotypes and omits some of them. This table holds 70,000 to 95,000 clones, approximately 56% found once. Source material: PBMCs. The receptors were gathered from a woman in her 30s in good health and CMV-seropositive.

The V gene is TRBV7-6, the J gene TRBJ2-3; TRBD1 might be the D (6 bases). Germline-derived CDR1 and CDR2 are SGHVS and FNYEAQ. The CDR3 contains 16 residues. The germline V and J ends were trimmed by 2 bases and 2 bases, with 14 bases remaining between them. The CDR3 region is CASSLLGGRATDTQYF. The CDR3 DNA reads TGTGCCAGCAGCTTACTTGGGGGCCGGGCCACAGATACGCAGTATTTT.

The genes are TRBV11-3 and TRBJ2-7; possibly TRBD2 for D (6 bases). V dropped 4 bases and J dropped 3 bases, with 22 bases sitting between them. The CDR3 has 17 amino acids. Germline CDR1 SGHNT, CDR2 YENEEA. CDR3 DNA sequence: TGTGCCAGCAGCTCAGCCGCGGGGATGGGGGGTCTCTACGAGCAGTACTTC. It codes for CASSSAAGMGGLYEQYF.

The rearrangement uses TRBV9 and TRBJ1-2; 10 nucleotides line up with TRBD1. Germline CDR1 SGDLS, CDR2 YYNGEE. CDR3 length: 14 amino acids. Losses at the gene ends were 6 bases for V and 8 bases for J; bases not matched to a gene: 10. The CDR3 DNA sequence: TGTGCCAGCAAACTCTCGGGACAGGGGAGCGGCTACACCTTC. It translates to CASKLSGQGSGYTF.

This clone was observed a few times. The chain joins TRBV27 to TRBJ1-2, with D possibly matching TRBD1 (5 bases). Trimming removed 2 bases at V and 4 bases at J, with 8 bases between. CDR3 size: 13 residues. Germline V CDR1 and CDR2: MNHEY, SMNVEV (reference sequence). CDR3 DNA sequence: TGTGCCAGCAGTTTAAGACAGAGCTATGGCTACACCTTC. Amino acids: CASSLRQSYGYTF.

V and J are TRBV27 and TRBJ1-1; weak D call: TRBD1 (6 bases). In germline, CDR1 is MNHEY, CDR2 SMNVEV (reference sequence). Trimming left V 5 bases short and J 7 bases short, with 11 bases between. The CDR3 length is 12 residues. CDR3 sequence: CASSPGTIEAFF. As DNA, the CDR3 is TGTGCCAGCAGTCCTGGGACAATTGAAGCTTTCTTT.

V is TRBV6-6 and J is TRBJ1-2; 10 bases align to TRBD1. V lost 8 bases and J lost 4; bases outside the gene matches: 10. This CDR3 is built from 15 residues. Germline CDR1 and CDR2: MNHNY and SVGAGI (reference sequence). CDR3 region: CASRTPGQGIYGYTF. The CDR3 nucleotides are TGTGCCAGCCGAACACCGGGACAGGGGATCTATGGCTACACCTTC.

This clone has just a few counts. The chain employs TRBV5-1 and TRBJ2-7; TRBD1 matches at 7 bases. CDR1 and CDR2 from the germline V gene are SGHRS and YFSETQ. V dropped 4 bases and J dropped 3; count of bases not matched to a gene: 10. The CDR3 sequence is 15 residues long. The CDR3 nucleotides are TGCGCCAGCAGCGTACAGGGGACGGCTAACTACGAGCAGTACTTC. Translated: CASSVQGTANYEQYF.